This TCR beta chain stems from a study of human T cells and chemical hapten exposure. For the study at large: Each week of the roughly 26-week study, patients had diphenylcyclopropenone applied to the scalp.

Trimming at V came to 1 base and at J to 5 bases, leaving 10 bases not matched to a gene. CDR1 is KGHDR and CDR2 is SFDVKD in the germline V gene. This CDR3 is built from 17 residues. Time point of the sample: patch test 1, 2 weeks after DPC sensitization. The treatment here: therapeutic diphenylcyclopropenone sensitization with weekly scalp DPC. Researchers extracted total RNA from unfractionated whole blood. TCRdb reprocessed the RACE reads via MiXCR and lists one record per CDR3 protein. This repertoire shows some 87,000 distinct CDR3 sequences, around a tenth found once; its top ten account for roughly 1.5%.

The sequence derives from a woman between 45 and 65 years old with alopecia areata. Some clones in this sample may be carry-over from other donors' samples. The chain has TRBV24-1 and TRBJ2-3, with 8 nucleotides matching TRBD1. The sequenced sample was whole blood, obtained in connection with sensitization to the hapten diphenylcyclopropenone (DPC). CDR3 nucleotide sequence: TGTGCCACCAGTGATTTTTCGGGTGCAGGGGGCTTAGATACGCAGTATTTT. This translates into CATSDFSGAGGLDTQYF.